The present T cell receptor (beta chain) was sequenced within a study of blood T cell repertoires in COVID-19. Germline-derived CDR1 and CDR2 are SGDLS and YYNGEE. This CDR3 is built from 16 residues. V was clipped by 3 bases and J by 5 bases, with 18 bases between them. Libraries were prepared by immunoSEQ multiplex PCR; TCRdb keeps only in-frame clonotypes and omits some of them. The top ten clones hold approximately 12% of a sample with 150,000 to 200,000 clones, approximately 80% of them seen once. Material: PBMCs or T cells enriched from blood (not recorded which). The TCR comes from a man aged 45-65 years who had recovered from COVID-19. V and J are TRBV9 and TRBJ2-1, with D perhaps matching TRBD2 (5 bases). The CDR3 nucleotides are TGTGCCAGCAGCGCCCCTTCCGTAGCGAGGCACAATGAGCAGTTCTTC. It specifies CASSAPSVARHNEQFF.